These T cell receptor beta chains were read from a single sample in a study of blood T cell repertoires in COVID-19. The method was immunoSEQ multiplex PCR; TCRdb's version includes in-frame clones alone and lacks a portion of them. The sample consists of 300,000 to 350,000 clones, over 85% of them appearing once. Sequencing was performed on peripheral blood. The receptors derive from an older woman with COVID-19, enrolled during active disease. The CDR3 runs from the conserved cysteine through the conserved F or W. Each record gives: J gene, clone size, D gene, V gene, CDR3 DNA, CDR3 protein. The D gene is left open where the match is weak. Rows may omit the clone size; those that give it use once, few, many or a size class.

>TRBJ1-5|-|-|TRBV28
TGTGCCAGCAGTTCCACGTTGACAGGTGGAGTAGGGCCCCAGCATTTT
CASSSTLTGGVGPQHF
>TRBJ2-2|-|-|TRBV19
TGTGCCAGTAGTATGGTTAGGGGTGGTGCCGGGGAGCTGTTTTTT
CASSMVRGGAGELFF
>TRBJ1-5|-|-|TRBV4-1
TGCGCCAGCAGCCAAGATTGGCCCACCAATCAGCCCCAGCATTTT
CASSQDWPTNQPQHF
>TRBJ2-2|-|-|TRBV4-1
TGCGCAACAGCAGTTGCCCCGAACACCGGGGAGCTGTTTTTT
CATAVAPNTGELFF
>TRBJ2-3|-|TRBD2|TRBV18
TGTGCCAGCTCACCACCCGTAGGAGGTAGCGGGGACACAGATACGCAGTATTTT
CASSPPVGGSGDTDTQYF
>TRBJ1-2|-|-|TRBV7-2
TGTGCCAGCAGTACGGGGGGCGCATTTGGCTACACCTTC
CASSTGGAFGYTF
>TRBJ1-4|-|-|TRBV7-9
TGTGCCAGCAGCTTAGGGCGGGGGGCGACTGAAAAACTGTTTTTT
CASSLGRGATEKLFF
>TRBJ1-2|-|TRBD1|TRBV3-1/TRBV3-2
TGTGCCAGCAGCGGTGAGGGGACAGCCTACACCTTC
CASSGEGTAYTF
>TRBJ1-4|few|-|TRBV10-3
TGTGCCATCAGTGAACAAACAGCAACTAATGAAAAACTGTTTTTT
CAISEQTATNEKLFF
>TRBJ1-2|few|-|TRBV15
TGTGCCACCAGCGCTCCCGGACTCGATGGCTACACCTTC
CATSAPGLDGYTF
>TRBJ1-2|-|TRBD1|TRBV7-8
TGTGCCAGCAGCTTAGAGGACAGGAAGGCTGGCTACACCTTC
CASSLEDRKAGYTF
>TRBJ1-3|once|TRBD1|TRBV5-1
TGCGCCAGCAGAGTTACAGGGGTCGGAAACACCATATATTTT
CASRVTGVGNTIYF
>TRBJ1-1|-|-|TRBV18
TGTGCCAGCTCACACCGACAGGAGGCGAACACTGAAGCTTTCTTT
CASSHRQEANTEAFF
>TRBJ1-1|once|-|TRBV19
TGTGCCAGTAGCCCCTGGACAGCTACCATGAACACTGAAGCTTTCTTT
CASSPWTATMNTEAFF
>TRBJ1-1|-|-|TRBV7-9
TGTGCCAGCAGCTTAATCGTCACTGAAGCTTTCTTT
CASSLIVTEAFF